This TCR beta chain was recovered during a study of blood T cell repertoires in COVID-19. Study at large: The cDNA or gDNA used as material had been derived from T cells, B-cell-depleted T cells, or PBMCs.

Profiled with immunoSEQ multiplex PCR; TCRdb holds only in-frame clones, not every one. The sample lists about 120,000 clones, 81% occurring once. This CDR3 comprises 15 residues. Trimming removed 0 bases from V and 8 bases from J, with 17 bases in between. CDR1 SGDLS and CDR2 YYNGEE come from the germline V gene. J is TRBJ1-2 and V is TRBV9; tentative D call: TRBD1 (6 bases). The material sequenced was peripheral blood. The sequence came from a man between 50 and 59 years old with acute or convalescent COVID-19. The chain's CDR3 is CASSVAYGTMRGYTF. The DNA of the CDR3 is TGTGCCAGCAGCGTAGCTTACGGGACAATGAGAGGCTACACCTTC. Supplemented by reference TRBV9 and TRBJ1-2, the full variable domain reads DSGVTQTPKHLITATGQRVTLRCSPRSGDLSVYWYQQSLDQGLQFLIQYYNGEERAKGNILERFSAQQFPDLHSELNLSSLELGDSALYFCASSVAYGTMRGYTFGSGTRLTVV.